The 4 T cell receptor beta chains below were found in one sample sequenced in a study of cytomegalovirus exposure and HLA in healthy donors. Clones were read by immunoSEQ multiplex PCR, and TCRdb kept only the in-frame ones, dropping some. The table has over 70,000 clones, around 90% seen once; the top ten hold 3.8%. The sequenced sample was PBMCs. The source is a young woman in good health and CMV-seropositive.

The chain recombines TRBV19 with TRBJ2-2, with 8 nucleotides matching TRBD2. This CDR3 has 15 residues. The junction had 8 bases not matched to a gene; V was cut back by 8 bases and J by 3 bases. Germline lookup yields CDR1 LNHDA and CDR2 SQIVND (reference sequence). The CDR3 DNA is TGTGCCAGTCGATTACCGGGACTAGACACCGGGGAGCTGTTTTTT. Residues: CASRLPGLDTGELFF.

The chain is built from TRBV28 and TRBJ2-2; 9 bases are a match to TRBD1. CDR3 size: 14 residues. Germline CDR1 is MDHEN and CDR2 is SYDVKM. V trimming: 7 bases; J trimming: 7 bases; junction bases outside the gene matches: 7. CDR3 nucleotide sequence: TGTGCCAGCAAACTAACAGGGGGCATCGGGGAGCTGTTTTTT. Encoded protein: CASKLTGGIGELFF.

V gene TRBV11-1 combines with J gene TRBJ2-7; D not resolved. Germline CDR1 and CDR2: SGHAT and FQDESV (reference sequence). V was pared by 0 bases and J by 7 bases, with 13 bases between. The CDR3 contains 14 residues. As DNA, the CDR3 is TGTGCCAGCAGCTTAGCATCGCTATTAAATGAGCAGTACTTC. Protein: CASSLASLLNEQYF.

The chain is built from TRBV6-1 and TRBJ1-2; 7 bases are a match to TRBD1. The CDR3 length is 12 residues. Germline CDR1 MNHNS, CDR2 SASEGT. Losses at the gene ends were 6 bases for V and 7 bases for J; bases not matched to a gene: 5. The CDR3 region is CASRTGSGGYTF. As DNA, the CDR3 is TGTGCCAGCAGGACAGGGAGTGGTGGCTACACCTTC.